This T cell receptor (beta chain) stems from a study of metastatic and nonmetastatic thyroid tumors. About the study: Both malignant and benign thyroid patients supplied peripheral blood and tumor or nodule tissue samples, across which the repertoires of these patients were then compared.

General study points: Malignant tumors reportedly showed significantly higher TCR beta diversity than benign nodules in both blood and tumor.

This CDR3 region has 13 residues. Trimming pared 6 bases from V and 4 bases from J, leaving 16 bases between. Looked up from germline, CDR1 is DFQATT and CDR2 is SNEGSKA (reference sequence). Patients underwent thyroid surgery, and none had received any treatment before it. Authors' methods: Clinicopathological groups differed in CDR3, with these differences serving to build a distant-metastasis classifier for papillary thyroid cancer. TCRdb recomputed clones from the PCR reads via MiXCR. For this entry, the V and J calls and clone size follow TCRdb and not the study's own pipeline. The sample includes 15,000 to 18,000 clones, 3% to 4% seen only once; the top ten take less than 25%. In regard to this clone: Its specificity is not known.

The chain couples TRBV20-1 to TRBJ2-7; D unclear. The sequence was collected from a female donor with papillary thyroid cancer or a benign thyroid nodule (not recorded which). Some clones in this sample may be carry-over from other donors' samples. The sequencing sample was made of tumor tissue. The CDR3 spells CSAPCYTAYEQYF. The CDR3 coding sequence is TGCAGTGCCCCGTGTTATACTGCGTACGAGCAGTACTTC.